The source of this TCR beta chain is a study of identical twins' blood T cells. Findings and limits, study-wide: Shared environment remains a possible cause of twin similarity.

V shed 1 base and J shed 2 bases, with 12 bases lying between them. The CDR3 is made up of 16 amino acids. Germline V gives CDR1 MNHNS, CDR2 SASEGT. Details on this clonotype: What it binds is unknown.

As originally analysed: Per-library CDR3 reads ranged about 2.2 to 4 million; clonotypes, ~90,000 to ~550,000. TCRdb used MiXCR to reprocess the 5' RACE reads, holding one entry per CDR3 protein. The V and J calls, along with clone size, are taken from TCRdb and not from the paper's own processing. The sample shows 300,000 to 450,000 distinct CDR3 sequences, over 25% of them seen only once. All three twin pairs grew up together with likely shared infections and vaccines. This sequence originates from a woman aged 18-50 years in good health. Specimen: PBMCs. V and J are TRBV6-1 and TRBJ1-3; D possibly corresponds to TRBD1 (5 bases). In nucleotides, the CDR3 is TGTGCCAGCAGTGAAGGCTGGGGGTTGGCTGGAAACACCATATATTTT. Its translation: CASSEGWGLAGNTIYF.